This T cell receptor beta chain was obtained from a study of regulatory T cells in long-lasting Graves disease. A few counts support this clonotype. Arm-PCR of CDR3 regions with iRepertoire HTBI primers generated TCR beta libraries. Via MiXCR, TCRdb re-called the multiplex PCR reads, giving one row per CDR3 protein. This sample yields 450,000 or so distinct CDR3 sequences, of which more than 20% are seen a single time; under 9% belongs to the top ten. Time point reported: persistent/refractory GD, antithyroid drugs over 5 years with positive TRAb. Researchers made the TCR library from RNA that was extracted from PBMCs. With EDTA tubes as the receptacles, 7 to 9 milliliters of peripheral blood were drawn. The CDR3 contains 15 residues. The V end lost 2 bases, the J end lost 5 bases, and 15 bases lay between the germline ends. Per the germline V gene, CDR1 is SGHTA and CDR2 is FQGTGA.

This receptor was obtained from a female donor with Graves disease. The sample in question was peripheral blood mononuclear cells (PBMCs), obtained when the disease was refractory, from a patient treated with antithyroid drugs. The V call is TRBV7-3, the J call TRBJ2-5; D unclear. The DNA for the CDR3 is TGTGCCAGCAGCTTAGGGCTTGGGGTCGGCGAGACCCAGTACTTC. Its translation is CASSLGLGVGETQYF.